One and the same sample provided the 4 T cell receptor beta chains below, sequenced in a study of shared clonotypes between healthy human individuals. Some clones are missing from TCRdb's copy, which holds only in-frame ones; the method was immunoSEQ multiplex PCR. The sample lists around 1.6 million clones, 95% to 99% occurring once. Sequences were obtained from naive CD4+ T cells sorted from blood. Described subset: CD45RA+ positively selected. Source of these receptors: a man aged 25 to 40 in good health.

The rearrangement uses TRBV19 and TRBJ1-2, with 9 bases identical to TRBD1. CDR1 is LNHDA and CDR2 is SQIVND in the germline V gene (reference sequence). This CDR3 has 13 residues. With V trimmed by 4 bases and J by 7 bases, 4 bases remained unmatched. CDR3 residues: CASSNRGLFGYTF. The CDR3 DNA reads TGTGCCAGTAGTAACAGGGGGCTCTTTGGCTACACCTTC.

V is TRBV7-3 and J is TRBJ1-2; 8 bases map to TRBD1. Germline V lookup: CDR1 SGHTA, CDR2 FQGTGA. V lost 5 bases to trimming and J lost 8 bases; unmatched junction nucleotides: 7. The CDR3 covers 13 residues. CDR3 loop: CASSTPGGGGYTF. CDR3 coding DNA: TGTGCCAGCAGCACGCCAGGGGGCGGCGGCTACACCTTC.

V and J are TRBV18 and TRBJ2-1, with 7 bases lining up with TRBD2. Germline V gene data show CDR1 as KGHSH and CDR2 as LQKENI. V lost 3 bases, J lost 5 bases, and 7 bases stayed unmatched. This CDR3 comprises 15 residues. The CDR3 sequence is CASSPLPGLNNEQFF. CDR3 DNA: TGTGCCAGCTCACCTCTGCCGGGACTAAACAATGAGCAGTTCTTC.

This clone was detected once. Other DNA variants within this sample encode the same CDR3. The gene calls are TRBV19 and TRBJ1-1; TRBD1 matches 9 bases. Germline CDR1 reads LNHDA; CDR2 reads SQIVND (reference sequence). This CDR3 has 14 residues. With 5 bases clipped from V and 4 bases from J, the junction kept 5 bases outside the gene matches. The CDR3 nucleotides read TGTGCCAGTAGTCTGGGACAGGGTAGCACTGAAGCTTTCTTT. This encodes CASSLGQGSTEAFF.